This TCR beta chain derives from a study of blood T cell repertoires in COVID-19. Study-level background: PBMCs, B-cell-depleted T cells, or T cells were the source of the cDNA or gDNA that made up the material.

The cohort comprised adults aged about 18 to 100 years residing in about two dozen US areas. CDR3 length: 14 residues. Using immunoSEQ multiplex PCR, the repertoire was profiled, and TCRdb retains in-frame clones only, with some absent. The sample lists about 240,000 clones; around 88% were seen once. The rearrangement links TRBV21-1 to TRBJ1-1; the table's D call TRBD1 went unverified against the DNA. TRBV21-1 is designated a pseudogene. Input material: PBMCs or T cells enriched from blood (not recorded which). The source of this sequence is a woman in her thirties or forties with acute COVID-19. This CDR3 reads CASSPGHRNTEAFF. In nucleotides, the CDR3 is TGTGCCAGCAGCCCGGGACACCGGAACACTGAAGCTTTCTTT.